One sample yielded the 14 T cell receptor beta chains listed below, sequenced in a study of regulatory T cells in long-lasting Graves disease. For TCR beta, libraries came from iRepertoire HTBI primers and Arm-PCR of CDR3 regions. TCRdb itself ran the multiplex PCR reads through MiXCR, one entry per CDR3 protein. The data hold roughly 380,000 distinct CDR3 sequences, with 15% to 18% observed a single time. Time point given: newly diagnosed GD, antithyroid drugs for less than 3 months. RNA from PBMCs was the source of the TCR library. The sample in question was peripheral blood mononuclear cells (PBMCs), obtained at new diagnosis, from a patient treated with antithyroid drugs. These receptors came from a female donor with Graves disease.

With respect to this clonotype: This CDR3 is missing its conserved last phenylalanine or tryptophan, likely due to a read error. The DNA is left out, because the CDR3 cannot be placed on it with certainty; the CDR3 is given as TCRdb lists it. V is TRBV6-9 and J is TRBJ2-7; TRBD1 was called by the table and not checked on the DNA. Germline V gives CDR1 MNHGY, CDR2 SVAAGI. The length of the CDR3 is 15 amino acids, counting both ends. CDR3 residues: CASSYEKVARDREYL.

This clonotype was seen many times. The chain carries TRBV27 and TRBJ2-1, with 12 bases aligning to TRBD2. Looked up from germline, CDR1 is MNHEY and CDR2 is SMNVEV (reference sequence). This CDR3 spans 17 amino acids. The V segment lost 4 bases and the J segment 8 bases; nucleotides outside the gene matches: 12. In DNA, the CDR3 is TGTGCCAGCAGTTCCGGTGGACTAGCGGGACTGTGGTATGAGCAGTTCTTC. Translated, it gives CASSSGGLAGLWYEQFF.

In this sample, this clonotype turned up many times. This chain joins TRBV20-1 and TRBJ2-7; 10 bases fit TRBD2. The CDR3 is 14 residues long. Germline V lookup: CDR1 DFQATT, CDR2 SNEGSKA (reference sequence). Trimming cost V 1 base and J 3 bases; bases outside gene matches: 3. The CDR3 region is CSARGTSGFYEQYF. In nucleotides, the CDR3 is TGCAGTGCTAGAGGGACTAGCGGATTCTACGAGCAGTACTTC.

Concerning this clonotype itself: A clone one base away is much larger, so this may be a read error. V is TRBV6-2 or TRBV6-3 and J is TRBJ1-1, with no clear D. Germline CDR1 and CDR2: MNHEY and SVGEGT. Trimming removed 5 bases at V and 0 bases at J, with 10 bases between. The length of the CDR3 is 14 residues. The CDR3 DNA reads TGTGCCAGCAGTGATTCTTCCATGAACACTGAAGCTTTCTTT. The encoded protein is CASSDSSMNTEAFF.

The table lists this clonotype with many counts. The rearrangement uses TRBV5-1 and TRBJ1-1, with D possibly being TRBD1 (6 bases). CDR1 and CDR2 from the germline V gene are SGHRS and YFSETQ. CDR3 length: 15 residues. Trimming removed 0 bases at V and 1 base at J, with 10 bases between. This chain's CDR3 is CASSLGQARNTEAFF. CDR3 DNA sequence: TGCGCCAGCAGCTTGGGACAGGCCAGGAACACTGAAGCTTTCTTT.

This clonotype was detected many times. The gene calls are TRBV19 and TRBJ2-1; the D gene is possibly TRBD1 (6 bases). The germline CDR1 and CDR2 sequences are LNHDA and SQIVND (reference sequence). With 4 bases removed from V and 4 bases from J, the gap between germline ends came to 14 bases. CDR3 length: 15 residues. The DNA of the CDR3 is TGTGCCAGTAGTACCCGTCCAGGGGAATACAATGAGCAGTTCTTC. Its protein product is CASSTRPGEYNEQFF.

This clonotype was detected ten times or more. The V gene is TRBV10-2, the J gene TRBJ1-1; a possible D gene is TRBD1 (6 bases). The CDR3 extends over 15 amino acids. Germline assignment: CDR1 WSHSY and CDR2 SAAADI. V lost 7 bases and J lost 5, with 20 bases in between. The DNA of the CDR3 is TGCGCCAGCACCCGGGGACACTCCGGACAGACTGAAGCTTTCTTT. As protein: CASTRGHSGQTEAFF.

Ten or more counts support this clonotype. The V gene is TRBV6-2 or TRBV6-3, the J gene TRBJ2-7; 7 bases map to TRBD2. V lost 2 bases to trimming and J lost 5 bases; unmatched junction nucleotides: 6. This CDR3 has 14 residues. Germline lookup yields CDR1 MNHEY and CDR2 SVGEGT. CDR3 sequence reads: CASSYGAGVDEQYF. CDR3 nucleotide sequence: TGTGCCAGCAGTTACGGTGCGGGGGTGGACGAGCAGTACTTC.

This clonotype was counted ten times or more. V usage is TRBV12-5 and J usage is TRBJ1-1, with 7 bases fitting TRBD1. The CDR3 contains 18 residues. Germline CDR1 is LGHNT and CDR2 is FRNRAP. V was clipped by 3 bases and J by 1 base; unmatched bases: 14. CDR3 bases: TGTGCTAGTGGTTTAATCCTGGGGCAGGGGGGCAGGAACACTGAAGCTTTCTTT. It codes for CASGLILGQGGRNTEAFF.

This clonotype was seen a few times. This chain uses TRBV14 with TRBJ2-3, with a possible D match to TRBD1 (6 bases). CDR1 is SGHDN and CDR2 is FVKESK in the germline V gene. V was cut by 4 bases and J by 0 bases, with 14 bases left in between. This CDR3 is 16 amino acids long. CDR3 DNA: TGTGCCAGCAGCCCAGTTTGGGACACCAGCACAGATACGCAGTATTTT. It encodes CASSPVWDTSTDTQYF.

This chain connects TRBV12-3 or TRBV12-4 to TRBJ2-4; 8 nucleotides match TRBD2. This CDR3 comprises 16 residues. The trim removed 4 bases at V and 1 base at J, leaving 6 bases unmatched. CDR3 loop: CASSSGLVGAKNIQYF. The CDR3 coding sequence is TGTGCCAGCAGTTCGGGACTAGTGGGCGCCAAAAACATTCAGTACTTC.

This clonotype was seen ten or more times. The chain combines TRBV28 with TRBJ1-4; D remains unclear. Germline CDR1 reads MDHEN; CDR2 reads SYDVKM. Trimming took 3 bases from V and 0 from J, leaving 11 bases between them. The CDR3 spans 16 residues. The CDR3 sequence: CASSLAIFATNEKLFF. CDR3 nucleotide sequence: TGTGCCAGCAGTTTGGCCATATTTGCAACTAATGAAAAACTGTTTTTT.

The CDR3 nucleotides read TGTGCCAGCAGCCATCCCGGGACGGCTCACTATGGCTACACCTTC. Residues: CASSHPGTAHYGYTF. The genes are TRBV6-2 or TRBV6-3 and TRBJ1-2, with D perhaps TRBD1 (5 bases). This CDR3 is 15 amino acids long. Trimming shortened V by 6 bases and J by 3 bases, and 17 bases separated the two germline ends. Germline CDR1 MNHEY, CDR2 SVGEGT.

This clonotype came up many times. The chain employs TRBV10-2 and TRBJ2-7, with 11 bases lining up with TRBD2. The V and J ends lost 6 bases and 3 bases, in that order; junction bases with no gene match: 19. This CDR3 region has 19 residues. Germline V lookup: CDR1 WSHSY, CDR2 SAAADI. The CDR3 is CASRSSVLAGGMVFYEQYF. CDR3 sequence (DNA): TGCGCCAGCAGATCGAGTGTGCTAGCGGGAGGAATGGTGTTCTACGAGCAGTACTTC.